Below are 21 T cell receptor beta chains sequenced from a single sample in a study of T-cell memory formation after mild COVID-19. TCRdb redid the calling of the 5' RACE reads with MiXCR, one entry per CDR3 protein. Found here are hundreds of thousands of distinct CDR3 sequences, 20% to 25% of them singletons; the top ten hold 7% to 9.5%. Sequencing was performed on PBMCs or a T cell subset sorted from them (not recorded which). All receptors derive from an adult woman who had mild COVID-19 (a few samples of this study predate the infection). Cell type and time point are not known.

This clonotype was seen a handful of times. The rearrangement joins TRBV11-3 to TRBJ2-5; no definite D call. CDR1 and CDR2 from the germline V gene are SGHNT and YENEEA. CDR3 length: 14 amino acids. Trimming removed 3 bases at V and 5 bases at J, with 13 bases between. The CDR3 protein is CASSFGIGRETQYF. CDR3 coding DNA: TGTGCCAGCAGCTTTGGAATTGGAAGGGAGACCCAGTACTTC.

In this sample, this clonotype turned up a few times. The chain combines TRBV6-5 with TRBJ2-4; 7 bases are shared with TRBD1. V shed 4 bases and J 1 base; nucleotides not matched to a gene: 4. Germline-derived CDR1 and CDR2 are MNHEY and SVGAGI. This CDR3 has 15 residues. Here the CDR3 reads CASSLQGEAKNIQYF. In DNA form, the CDR3 reads TGTGCCAGCAGTTTGCAGGGGGAGGCCAAAAACATTCAGTACTTC.

This clonotype was counted only a few times. The V and J genes are TRBV18 and TRBJ1-6; D might be TRBD1 (5 bases). V shed 3 bases and J shed 5 bases, with 11 bases lying between them. Germline CDR1 KGHSH, CDR2 LQKENI. This CDR3 spans 15 amino acids. The CDR3 reads CASSPNRGDNSPLHF. CDR3 in DNA: TGTGCCAGCTCACCCAATCGGGGGGATAATTCACCCCTCCACTTT.

The CDR3 reads CASSQEQRGQPQHF. CDR3 nucleotide sequence: TGTGCCAGCAGCCAAGAGCAACGAGGTCAGCCCCAGCATTTT. The chain uses TRBV3-1 and TRBJ1-5, with unresolved D. CDR1 and CDR2 from the germline V gene are LGHDT and YNNKEL (reference sequence). The CDR3 runs to 14 residues. Trimming cost V 0 bases and J 6 bases, with 9 bases left between them.

This clonotype was counted a few times. The V and J genes are TRBV7-8 and TRBJ1-1; D gene unclear. Germline V gene data show CDR1 as SGHVS and CDR2 as FQNEAQ. V gave up 1 base and J gave up 0 bases, with 12 bases separating them. The CDR3 has 16 amino acids. The CDR3 is CASSLVGASLNTEAFF. The CDR3 nucleotides read TGTGCCAGCAGCTTAGTGGGCGCTTCATTGAACACTGAAGCTTTCTTT.

This sequence joins TRBV20-1 and TRBJ2-1; 8 bases fit TRBD2. Per germline, CDR1 DFQATT and CDR2 SNEGSKA (reference sequence). The V and J ends lost 0 bases and 0 bases, in that order; junction bases with no gene match: 4. The CDR3 has 16 amino acids. The CDR3 sequence: CSARDLLAVSYNEQFF. The CDR3, as DNA: TGCAGTGCTAGAGATTTACTAGCGGTCTCCTACAATGAGCAGTTCTTC.

This clonotype came up many times. The chain uses TRBV5-1 and TRBJ2-1; D possibly corresponds to TRBD2 (6 bases). Trimming pared 4 bases from V and 5 bases from J, leaving 13 bases between. Germline-derived CDR1 and CDR2 are SGHRS and YFSETQ. The CDR3 is made up of 14 amino acids. The CDR3 loop reads CASSLGPGDNEQFF. The CDR3 DNA is TGCGCCAGCAGCCTGGGCCCGGGGGACAATGAGCAGTTCTTC.

V usage is TRBV7-9 and J usage is TRBJ2-6, with TRBD2 as a possible D gene (5 bases). The V end lost 3 bases, the J end lost 0 bases, and 9 bases lay between the germline ends. In germline, CDR1 is SEHNR, CDR2 FQNEAQ (reference sequence). This CDR3 spans 16 amino acids. Here the CDR3 DNA reads TGTGCCAGCAGCTTCCCGGAGGTCTCTGGGGCCAACGTCCTGACTTTC. Its translation: CASSFPEVSGANVLTF.

Ten or more counts support this clonotype. This chain connects TRBV29-1 to TRBJ1-3, with 9 positions matching TRBD1. Germline V CDR1 and CDR2: SQVTM, ANQGSEA. There are 14 residues in the CDR3. V lost 6 bases and J lost 3; bases outside the gene matches: 6. As DNA, the CDR3 is TGCAGCGTGCGCGGGACAGGGTATGGAAACACCATATATTTT. It yields the protein CSVRGTGYGNTIYF.

The chain has TRBV7-6 and TRBJ2-1; 8 bases map to TRBD2. Germline V gene data show CDR1 as SGHVS and CDR2 as FNYEAQ. This CDR3 has 17 residues. With V trimmed by 1 base and J by 5 bases, 10 bases remained unmatched. CDR3 sequence: CASSLGLRGGINNEQFF. The CDR3 DNA follows: TGTGCCAGCAGCTTAGGGTTGCGCGGGGGGATCAACAATGAGCAGTTCTTC.

This chain connects TRBV29-1 to TRBJ1-1, with TRBD1 as a possible D gene (5 bases). The length of the CDR3 is 14 residues. The germline gives CDR1 SQVTM, CDR2 ANQGSEA. V was pared by 5 bases and J by 2 bases, with 15 bases between. The CDR3 DNA follows: TGCAGCGTTATCACCCGGGGGTTTAACACTGAAGCTTTCTTT. Translation: CSVITRGFNTEAFF.

The V and J genes are TRBV12-3 or TRBV12-4 and TRBJ2-3, with a weak D call TRBD1 (5 bases). The CDR3 runs to 14 residues. V was shortened by 3 bases and J by 5 bases, with 12 bases between the two germline ends. The CDR3 region has the DNA TGTGCCAGCAGTTTTGGGGCAGCCTTAGATACGCAGTATTTT. It is translated as CASSFGAALDTQYF.

This clonotype appeared many times. The chain employs TRBV7-6 and TRBJ2-1; 9 bases agree with TRBD2. Per the germline V gene, CDR1 is SGHVS and CDR2 is FNYEAQ. V was clipped by 3 bases and J by 0 bases; unmatched bases: 0. CDR3 length equals 15 residues. This CDR3 is CASSFSGSSYNEQFF. CDR3 bases: TGTGCCAGCAGCTTTAGCGGGAGCTCCTACAATGAGCAGTTCTTC. The variable domain in full, with the rest retrieved from reference TRBV7-6 and TRBJ2-1, is GAGVSQSPRYKVTKRGQDVALRCDPISGHVSLYWYRQALGQGPEFLTYFNYEAQQDKSGLPNDRFSAERPEGSISTLTIQRTEQRDSAMYRCASSFSGSSYNEQFFGPGTRLTVL.

This clonotype showed up many times. The J gene is TRBJ2-7, the V gene TRBV4-2; TRBD1 or TRBD2 may be the D gene (5 bases each). The germline CDR1 and CDR2 sequences are LGHNA and YNFKEQ. Deletions cut 0 bases from V and 0 bases from J, with 9 bases between. This CDR3 is built from 15 residues. Written as DNA, the CDR3 is TGTGCCAGCAGCCAAGAATTCGGGGCCTCCTACGAGCAGTACTTC. Amino acids: CASSQEFGASYEQYF.

The genes are TRBV5-1 and TRBJ1-4, with a tentative D call TRBD1 (5 bases). The CDR3 covers 11 residues. Per the germline V gene, CDR1 is SGHRS and CDR2 is YFSETQ. With 4 bases removed from V and 10 bases from J, the gap between germline ends came to 8 bases. CDR3 loop: CASSAGLKLFF. As DNA, the CDR3 is TGCGCCAGCAGCGCGGGACTAAAACTGTTTTTT.

This clonotype was observed many times. The chain carries TRBV4-2 and TRBJ2-3, with D perhaps TRBD1 or TRBD2 (6 bases each). The V end lost 0 bases, the J end lost 3 bases, and 16 bases lay between the germline ends. Per the germline V gene, CDR1 is LGHNA and CDR2 is YNFKEQ. This CDR3 spans 17 amino acids. The CDR3 sequence: CASSQDFGGPRTDTQYF. CDR3 sequence (DNA): TGTGCCAGCAGCCAAGATTTTGGGGGGCCGAGAACAGATACGCAGTATTTT.

The gene calls are TRBV5-1 and TRBJ2-3, with 12 bases identical to TRBD1. Trimming cost V 4 bases and J 1 base; bases outside gene matches: 13. The length of the CDR3 is 19 residues. Germline values: CDR1 SGHRS, CDR2 YFSETQ. CDR3 loop: CASSQPRPGTGGGTDTQYF. CDR3 DNA sequence: TGCGCCAGCAGCCAACCACGTCCCGGGACAGGGGGCGGCACAGATACGCAGTATTTT.

This clonotype showed up many times. The chain couples TRBV25-1 to TRBJ2-1; 14 positions match TRBD2. Germline CDR1 is MGHDK and CDR2 is SYGVNS. The V gene end was trimmed by 6 bases and the J gene end by 8 bases; junction bases not matched to a gene: 9. This CDR3 spans 16 amino acids. The CDR3 spells CASSPGLAGESDEQFF. CDR3 DNA: TGTGCCAGCAGCCCGGGACTAGCGGGAGAGAGCGATGAGCAGTTCTTC.

CDR3 loop: CASSLVRTGYTEAFF. CDR3 DNA sequence: TGTGCCAGCAGCTTAGTAAGGACTGGGTACACTGAAGCTTTCTTT. V is TRBV7-9 and J is TRBJ1-1; no firm D call. The CDR3 runs 15 residues. Trimming removed 1 base from V and 3 bases from J, with 12 bases in between. Germline V CDR1 and CDR2: SEHNR, FQNEAQ (reference sequence).

This clonotype came up a few times. The rearrangement uses TRBV5-1 and TRBJ2-5; D is undetermined. Per the germline V gene, CDR1 is SGHRS and CDR2 is YFSETQ. Trimming took 5 bases from V and 5 from J, leaving 16 bases between them. This CDR3 has 14 amino acids. DNA for the CDR3: TGCGCCAGCAGACTCACTGGAATGGGGGAGACCCAGTACTTC. Its translation: CASRLTGMGETQYF.

This rearrangement joins TRBV7-9 to TRBJ2-1, with D possibly being TRBD1 or TRBD2 (5 bases each). Germline V lookup: CDR1 SEHNR, CDR2 FQNEAQ (reference sequence). The CDR3 loop spans 14 amino acids. Trimming cost V 1 base and J 7 bases, with 11 bases left between them. The DNA of the CDR3 is TGTGCCAGCAGCTTAGGGGACCCGCTTAATGAGCAGTTCTTC. Amino acid sequence: CASSLGDPLNEQFF.